The clone carrying this T cell receptor (beta chain) was found a few times. These data are taken from a study of T-cell reconstitution after alpha-beta-depleted transplantation in children. Unique molecular identifiers were used in preparing the TCRbeta library. One entry per CDR3 protein, called by TCRdb with MiXCR from the PCR reads. The sample includes roughly 200,000 distinct CDR3 sequences, 8% to 10% seen only once; the top ten take roughly 6.2%. The starting material was PBMCs from the stem cell graft donor, obtained from the stem cell graft. The sequence was collected from a human donor who donated a stem cell graft to a child with acute lymphoblastic leukemia.

In nucleotides, the CDR3 is TGTGCCAGTAGTATTCAGGGAACTAACTATGGCTACACCTTC. Its translation is CASSIQGTNYGYTF. J is TRBJ1-2 and V is TRBV19; D may be TRBD1 (5 bases). CDR1 is LNHDA and CDR2 is SQIVND in the germline V gene (reference sequence). Trimming took off 3 bases at V and 0 bases at J, with 8 bases between the two ends. This CDR3 spans 14 amino acids.